This T cell receptor (beta chain) was documented in a study of blood T cell repertoires in COVID-19. Looking at the study overall: The cDNA or gDNA used as material had been derived from T cells, B-cell-depleted T cells, or PBMCs.

The assay was immunoSEQ multiplex PCR, and TCRdb's table has in-frame clones only and misses some. The repertoire consists of some 260,000 clones, with around nine tenths occurring once and the leading ten covering approximately 9%. The CDR3 is 14 amino acids. In germline, CDR1 is SGHRS, CDR2 YFSETQ. J was trimmed by 4 bases and V by 0 bases; bases with no gene match: 3. The clonotype comes from a man aged 35 to 55 who had recovered from COVID-19. Sequencing input: PBMCs or T cells enriched from blood (not recorded which). The rearrangement links TRBV5-1 to TRBJ2-5, with 7 bases matching TRBD2. DNA for the CDR3: TGCGCCAGCAGCTTGGTGGGGAGGGCAGAGACCCAGTACTTC. As protein: CASSLVGRAETQYF. The complete variable domain, with remaining parts taken from reference TRBV5-1 and TRBJ2-5, reads KAGVTQTPRYLIKTRGQQVTLSCSPISGHRSVSWYQQTPGQGLQFLFEYFSETQRNKGNFPGRFSGRQFSNSRSEMNVSTLELGDSALYLCASSLVGRAETQYFGPGTRLLVL.